This T cell receptor beta chain was identified in a study of read filtering for tumor transcriptome and immune sequencing. Study details: R-ISS stage counts were 8 or 9 for I, roughly 16 for II, 6 or 7 for III.

This library used about 360 ng RNA and molecular barcoded adaptors spanning alpha/delta and beta/gamma chains. A single record per CDR3 protein comes from TCRdb applying MiXCR to the reads. Of roughly 25,000 distinct CDR3 sequences listed, 20% to 25% are singletons. This clonotype was observed many times. Its specificity is unknown. The CDR3 extends over 16 amino acids. Germline V gene data show CDR1 as SGDLS and CDR2 as YYNGEE. Trimming removed 0 bases at V and 7 bases at J, with 17 bases between. Findings of the study overall: Without single-read clonotypes, shared clonotype proportions correlated more between IR-seq and RNA-seq. This fraction held mixed bone marrow immune cells after CD138-negative sorting.

The rearrangement links TRBV9 to TRBJ2-1; D gene ambiguous. Sequenced sample: a population of CD138-negative cells sorted from bone marrow. This clonotype was sampled from a donor aged 40 or older with multiple myeloma. CDR3 sequence reads: CASSVDPTTGINEQFF. The CDR3 DNA reads as TGTGCCAGCAGCGTAGATCCCACAACGGGTATAAATGAGCAGTTCTTC. Filled out from reference TRBV9 and TRBJ2-1, the complete variable domain reads DSGVTQTPKHLITATGQRVTLRCSPRSGDLSVYWYQQSLDQGLQFLIQYYNGEERAKGNILERFSAQQFPDLHSELNLSSLELGDSALYFCASSVDPTTGINEQFFGPGTRLTVL.